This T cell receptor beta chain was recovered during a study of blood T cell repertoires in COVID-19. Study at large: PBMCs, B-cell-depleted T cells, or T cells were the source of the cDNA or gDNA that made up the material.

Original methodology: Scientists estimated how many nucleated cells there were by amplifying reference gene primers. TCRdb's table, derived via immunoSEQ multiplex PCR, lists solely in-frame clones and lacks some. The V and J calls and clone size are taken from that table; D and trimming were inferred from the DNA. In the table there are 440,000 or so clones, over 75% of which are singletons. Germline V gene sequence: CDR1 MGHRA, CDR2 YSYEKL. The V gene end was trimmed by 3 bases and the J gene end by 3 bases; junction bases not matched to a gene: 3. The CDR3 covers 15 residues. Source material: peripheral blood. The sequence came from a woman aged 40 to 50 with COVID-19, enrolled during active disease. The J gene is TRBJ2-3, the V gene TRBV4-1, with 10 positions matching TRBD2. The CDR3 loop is CASSHPSGSTDTQYF. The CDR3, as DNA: TGCGCCAGCAGCCACCCTAGCGGGAGTACAGATACGCAGTATTTT.